This paragraph reports one T cell receptor (beta chain). Its target is unknown. The CDR3 covers 16 residues. Losses at the gene ends were 5 bases for V and 4 bases for J; bases not matched to a gene: 11. Germline CDR1 reads SGHKS; CDR2 reads YYEKEE (reference sequence). This sample stems from a study of cytomegalovirus exposure and HLA in healthy donors. Study findings and constraints: HLA-A and HLA-B allele assignments for most subjects were reportedly predicted accurately using TCR beta sequences. The classifier reportedly diagnosed cytomegalovirus status with high specificity and sensitivity. Because they were indistinguishable, some V segments, including TRBV6-2 and TRBV6-3, were excluded. Fewer N-insertions than the approximately 610-donor mean were reportedly shown by an Asian-associated ancestry cluster in a later analysis.

Amplification used 60 Vbeta primers and 13 Jbeta primers. Profiled with immunoSEQ multiplex PCR; TCRdb holds only in-frame clones, not every one. In the table there are fewer than 200,000 clones, around three quarters of which are singletons. What was sequenced was PBMCs. This receptor was identified in a man aged 40-49 years in good health and CMV-seronegative. The chain links TRBV5-5 to TRBJ1-4; 7 bases line up with TRBD1. CDR3 amino acids: CASSWTGQGDNEKLFF. Written as DNA, the CDR3 is TGTGCCAGCAGTTGGACAGGTCAGGGTGATAATGAAAAACTGTTTTTT.